This T cell receptor (beta chain) was identified in a study of identical twins. The CDR3 has 14 residues. CDR1 SNHLY and CDR2 FYNNEI come from the germline V gene. Trimming left V 6 bases short and J 4 bases short, with 14 bases between. TCRdb independently ran MiXCR on the 5' RACE reads; one entry per CDR3 protein. The repertoire includes 540,000 or so distinct CDR3 sequences, 20% to 25% of them detected once, and approximately 0.5% sits in the top ten. Separately, the same data were catalogued under a study of yellow fever vaccine responses in identical twins.

The J gene is TRBJ2-3, the V gene TRBV2; a weak D match, TRBD1 (5 bases). Specimen: CD4+ T cells sorted from blood. This clonotype was obtained from a woman aged 18-29 years in good health. The CDR3 sequence: CASRIKGVSDTQYF. CDR3 nucleotide sequence: TGTGCCAGCAGGATAAAAGGGGTGTCAGATACGCAGTATTTT.